The 14 T cell receptor beta chains below come from one sample, sequenced in a study of T cells after yellow fever vaccination. TCRdb processed the 5' RACE reads anew with MiXCR; each CDR3 protein has one entry. The table includes a few hundred thousand distinct CDR3 sequences, over 15% detected once. This specimen was PBMCs, taken 15 days after the yellow fever booster vaccination. The receptors come from a man aged 25 to 40 who received the YFV17D yellow fever vaccine.

The chain has TRBV19 and TRBJ1-2; TRBD1 agrees at 10 bases. J lost 3 bases, V lost 5 bases, and 6 bases had no gene match. The CDR3 is 15 amino acids. Germline CDR1 is LNHDA and CDR2 is SQIVND (reference sequence). CDR3 in amino acids: CASSAGQGFDYGYTF. CDR3 DNA sequence: TGTGCCAGTAGTGCGGGACAGGGGTTCGACTATGGCTACACCTTC. The full variable domain, in which reference TRBV19 and TRBJ1-2 provide the parts outside the CDR3, is DGGITQSPKYLFRKEGQNVTLSCEQNLNHDAMYWYRQDPGQGLRLIYYSQIVNDFQKGDIAEGYSVSREKKESFPLTVTSAQKNPTAFYLCASSAGQGFDYGYTFGSGTRLTVV.

This clonotype was counted once. The rearrangement links TRBV5-4 to TRBJ2-5; D call uncertain. The V and J ends lost 2 bases and 3 bases respectively, with 8 bases between them. Germline V gives CDR1 SGHNT, CDR2 YYREEE (reference sequence). CDR3 length equals 13 residues. The CDR3 region is CASSLMVKETQYF. CDR3 nucleotides: TGTGCCAGCAGCTTAATGGTGAAAGAGACCCAGTACTTC.

The rearrangement uses TRBV20-1 and TRBJ2-7; 9 bases fit TRBD2. Germline values: CDR1 DFQATT, CDR2 SNEGSKA (reference sequence). The CDR3 runs 15 residues. With 4 bases clipped from V and 5 bases from J, the junction kept 12 bases outside the gene matches. This CDR3 is CSANLASGNLDEQYF. CDR3 sequence (DNA): TGCAGTGCTAATTTAGCTAGCGGGAATTTGGACGAGCAGTACTTC.

In DNA form, the CDR3 reads TGTGCCATCAGTGAGTCAGTGGGAGGGACATACAATGAGCAGTTCTTC. Protein sequence: CAISESVGGTYNEQFF. The chain employs TRBV10-3 and TRBJ2-1, with D possibly being TRBD2 (7 bases). Germline assignment: CDR1 ENHRY and CDR2 SYGVKD. V lost 0 bases to trimming and J lost 4 bases, with 13 bases between them. The CDR3 runs to 16 residues.

This chain uses TRBV20-1 with TRBJ2-5, with D uncertain. Germline CDR1 reads DFQATT; CDR2 reads SNEGSKA (reference sequence). Trimming took 2 bases from V and 5 from J, leaving 12 bases between them. The CDR3 totals 13 residues. The CDR3 region is CSARLVGTETQYF. The CDR3, as DNA: TGCAGTGCTAGATTGGTGGGCACCGAGACCCAGTACTTC.

This clonotype was seen a few times. V and J are TRBV7-2 and TRBJ2-7; TRBD2 aligns across 12 bases. Trimming took 11 bases from V and 3 from J; bases not matched to a gene: 5. The V gene's germline CDR1 is SGHTA and CDR2 FQGNSA. The CDR3 runs 13 residues. Here the CDR3 reads CALGLAGDYEQYF. CDR3 coding DNA: TGTGCCTTGGGACTAGCGGGTGACTACGAGCAGTACTTC.

This chain connects TRBV5-1 to TRBJ1-1; possibly TRBD1 for D (6 bases). This CDR3 region has 15 residues. CDR1 and CDR2 from the germline V gene are SGHRS and YFSETQ. V lost 2 bases to trimming and J lost 4 bases, with 15 bases between them. CDR3 DNA: TGCGCCAGCAGCTTATTACGGGGGGCCGGCACTGAAGCTTTCTTT. It translates to CASSLLRGAGTEAFF.

This clonotype was seen only a few times. The chain has TRBV7-2 and TRBJ2-5; the D is unclear. This CDR3 spans 14 amino acids. Between the trimmed V and J ends, which lost 1 base and 4 bases, there was a span of 10 bases. Germline CDR1 reads SGHTA; CDR2 reads FQGNSA. The CDR3 here is CASSLVGISETQYF. For the CDR3, the DNA is TGTGCCAGCAGCTTAGTTGGGATTTCAGAGACCCAGTACTTC.

There are a few counts of this clonotype. The chain uses TRBV30 and TRBJ2-1; maybe TRBD2 (5 bases). Looked up from germline, CDR1 is GTSNPN and CDR2 is SVGIG (reference sequence). The CDR3 runs 14 residues. The V end lost 0 bases, the J end lost 8 bases, and 14 bases lay between the germline ends. The DNA for the CDR3 is TGTGCCTGGAGTGTCGTTATCGGGATACATGAGCAGTTCTTC. It specifies CAWSVVIGIHEQFF.

The gene calls are TRBV27 and TRBJ2-1; 11 bases align to TRBD2. The germline CDR1 and CDR2 sequences are MNHEY and SMNVEV (reference sequence). The CDR3 is made up of 16 amino acids. V trimming: 5 bases; J trimming: 8 bases; junction bases outside the gene matches: 11. The CDR3 sequence: CASSAPSSGRLYEQFF. The CDR3 nucleotides read TGTGCCAGCAGTGCCCCCTCTAGCGGGAGGCTTTATGAGCAGTTCTTC.

This clonotype was recorded at least ten times. The chain is built from TRBV9 and TRBJ2-1; D remains ambiguous. The length of the CDR3 is 10 residues. Trimming pared 3 bases from V and 7 bases from J, leaving 2 bases between. The germline CDR1 and CDR2 sequences are SGDLS and YYNGEE. CDR3 DNA: TGTGCCAGCAGCGGGAATGAGCAGTTCTTC. Translating it yields CASSGNEQFF.

This clonotype was picked up a small number of times. The chain carries TRBV20-1 and TRBJ2-5; possibly TRBD2 for D (5 bases). Trimming took off 3 bases at V and 5 bases at J, with 16 bases between the two ends. The CDR3 has 14 residues. From germline, CDR1 is DFQATT and CDR2 SNEGSKA (reference sequence). CDR3 in amino acids: CSARDLTKRETQYF. The CDR3, as DNA: TGCAGTGCTAGGGACCTTACTAAGCGGGAGACCCAGTACTTC.

This clonotype was found a few times. The V and J genes are TRBV10-3 and TRBJ2-1, with 10 bases matching TRBD2. From germline, CDR1 is ENHRY and CDR2 SYGVKD. The CDR3 is 15 residues long. Trimming cost V 6 bases and J 7 bases; bases outside gene matches: 9. The CDR3, as DNA: TGTGCCATCAGGTCGCTAGCGGGGGCCAATAATGAGCAGTTCTTC. Translating gives CAIRSLAGANNEQFF.

The chain employs TRBV7-2 and TRBJ2-7; TRBD2 might be the D (6 bases). Germline V CDR1 and CDR2: SGHTA, FQGNSA. The CDR3 contains 15 residues. Trimming shortened V by 5 bases and J by 3 bases, and 17 bases separated the two germline ends. This chain's CDR3 is CASSAAGGVYYEQYF. In nucleotides, the CDR3 is TGTGCCAGCAGCGCCGCGGGCGGGGTCTACTACGAGCAGTACTTC.